This T cell receptor beta chain was identified during a study of blood T cell repertoires in COVID-19. Whole-study context: Sample material is recorded as cDNA or gDNA derived from T cells, B-cell-depleted T cells, or PBMCs.

Repertoires were generated with immunoSEQ multiplex PCR, while TCRdb's copy carries only in-frame clones and drops some. The sample yields about 120,000 clones, roughly four fifths seen once. This CDR3 has 16 amino acids. Germline V CDR1 and CDR2: SGHNT, YYREEE (reference sequence). The V end lost 7 bases, the J end lost 0 bases, and 14 bases lay between the germline ends. V and J are TRBV5-4 and TRBJ2-6; D might be TRBD1 (6 bases). This clonotype originated in a human donor in a cohort sampled during active COVID-19. Material: peripheral blood. The CDR3 protein is CASGITGPSGANVLTF. The CDR3 DNA sequence: TGTGCCAGCGGGATTACAGGGCCCTCTGGGGCCAACGTCCTGACTTTC.